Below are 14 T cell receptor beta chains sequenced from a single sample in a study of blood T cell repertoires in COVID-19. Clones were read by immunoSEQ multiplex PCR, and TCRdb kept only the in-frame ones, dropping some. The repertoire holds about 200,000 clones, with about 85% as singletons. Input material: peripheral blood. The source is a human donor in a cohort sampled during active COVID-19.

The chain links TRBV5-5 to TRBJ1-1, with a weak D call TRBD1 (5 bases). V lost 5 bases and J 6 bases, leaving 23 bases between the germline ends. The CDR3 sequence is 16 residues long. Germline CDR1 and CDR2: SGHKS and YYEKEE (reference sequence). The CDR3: CASSFTPGAGSAEAFF. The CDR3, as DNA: TGTGCCAGCAGTTTTACGCCGGGAGCAGGGAGCGCTGAAGCTTTCTTT.

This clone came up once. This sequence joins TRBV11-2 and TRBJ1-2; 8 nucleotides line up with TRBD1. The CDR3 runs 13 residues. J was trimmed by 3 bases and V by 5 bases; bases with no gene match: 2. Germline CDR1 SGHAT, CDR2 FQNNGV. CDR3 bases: TGTGCCAGCAGCCGGGACAGGCACTATGGCTACACCTTC. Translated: CASSRDRHYGYTF. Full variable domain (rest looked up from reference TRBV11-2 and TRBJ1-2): EAGVAQSPRYKIIEKRQSVAFWCNPISGHATLYWYQQILGQGPKLLIQFQNNGVVDDSQLPKDRFSAERLKGVDSTLKIQPAKLEDSAVYLCASSRDRHYGYTFGSGTRLTVV.

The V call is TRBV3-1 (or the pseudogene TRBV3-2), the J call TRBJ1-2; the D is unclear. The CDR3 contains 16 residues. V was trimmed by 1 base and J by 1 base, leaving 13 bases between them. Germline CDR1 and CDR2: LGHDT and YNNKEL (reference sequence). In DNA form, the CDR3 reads TGTGCCAGCAGCCAAGCCGGGAGTACTCATAACTATGGCTACACCTTC. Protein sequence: CASSQAGSTHNYGYTF.

The CDR3 here is CASSQDWRQGAGANVLTF. The CDR3 region has the DNA TGTGCCAGCAGCCAAGATTGGAGACAGGGGGCTGGGGCCAACGTCCTGACTTTC. The rearrangement joins TRBV14 to TRBJ2-6; TRBD1 agrees at 9 bases. V was pared by 0 bases and J by 2 bases, with 5 bases of the junction left unmatched. CDR3 length: 18 amino acids. Per germline, CDR1 SGHDN and CDR2 FVKESK.

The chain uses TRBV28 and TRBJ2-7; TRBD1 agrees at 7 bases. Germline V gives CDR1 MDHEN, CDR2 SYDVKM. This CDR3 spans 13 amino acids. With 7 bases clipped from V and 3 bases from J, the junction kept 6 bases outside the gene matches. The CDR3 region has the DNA TGTGCCAGCAACCCCGGACAGGACTACGAGCAGTACTTC. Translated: CASNPGQDYEQYF.

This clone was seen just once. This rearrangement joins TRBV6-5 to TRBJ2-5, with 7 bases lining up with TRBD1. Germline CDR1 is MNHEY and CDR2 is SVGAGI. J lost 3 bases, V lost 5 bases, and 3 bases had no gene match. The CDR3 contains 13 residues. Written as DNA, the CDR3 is TGTGCCAGCAGTACAGGGGTTGAAGAGACCCAGTACTTC. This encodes CASSTGVEETQYF.

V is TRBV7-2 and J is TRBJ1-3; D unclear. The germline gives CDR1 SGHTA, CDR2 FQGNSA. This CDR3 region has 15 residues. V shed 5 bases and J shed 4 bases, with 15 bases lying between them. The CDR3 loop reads CASSLATGAGNTIYF. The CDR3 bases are TGTGCCAGCAGCCTCGCGACGGGAGCAGGAAACACCATATATTTT. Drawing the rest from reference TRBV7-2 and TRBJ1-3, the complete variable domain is GAGVSQSPSNKVTEKGKDVELRCDPISGHTALYWYRQSLGQGLEFLIYFQGNSAPDKSGLPSDRFSAERTGGSVSTLTIQRTQQEDSAVYLCASSLATGAGNTIYFGEGSWLTVV.

In nucleotides, the CDR3 is TGTGCCAGCTCACCACAACGCGGCGAAGAGACCCAGTACTTC. Amino acid sequence: CASSPQRGEETQYF. The chain employs TRBV18 and TRBJ2-5, with D hard to call. V lost 1 base and J lost 3, with 9 bases in between. The germline gives CDR1 KGHSH, CDR2 LQKENI. The length of the CDR3 is 14 residues.

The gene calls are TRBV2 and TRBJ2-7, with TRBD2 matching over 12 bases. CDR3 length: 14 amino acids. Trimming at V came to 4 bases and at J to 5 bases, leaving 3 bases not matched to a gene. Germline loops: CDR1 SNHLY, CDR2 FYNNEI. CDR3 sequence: CASSALAGGHEQYF. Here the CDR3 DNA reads TGTGCCAGCAGTGCACTAGCGGGAGGCCACGAGCAGTACTTC.

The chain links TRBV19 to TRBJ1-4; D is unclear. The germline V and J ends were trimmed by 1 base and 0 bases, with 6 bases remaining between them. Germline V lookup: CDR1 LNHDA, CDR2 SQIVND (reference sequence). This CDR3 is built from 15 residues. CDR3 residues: CASSIGQSTNEKLFF. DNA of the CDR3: TGTGCCAGTAGTATAGGCCAGTCAACTAATGAAAAACTGTTTTTT.

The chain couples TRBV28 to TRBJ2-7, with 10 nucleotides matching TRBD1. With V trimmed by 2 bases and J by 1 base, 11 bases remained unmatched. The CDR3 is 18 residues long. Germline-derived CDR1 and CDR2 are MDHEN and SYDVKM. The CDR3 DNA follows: TGTGCCAGCAGTTTAGAAAGGGAGAGGGACAGGGGATCCTACGAGCAGTACTTC. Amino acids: CASSLERERDRGSYEQYF.

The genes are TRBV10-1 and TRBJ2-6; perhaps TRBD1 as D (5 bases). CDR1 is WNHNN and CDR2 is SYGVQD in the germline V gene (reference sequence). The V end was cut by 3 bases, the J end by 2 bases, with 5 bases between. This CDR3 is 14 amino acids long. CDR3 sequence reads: CASSDRAGANVLTF. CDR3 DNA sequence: TGCGCCAGCAGTGACAGGGCTGGGGCCAACGTCCTGACTTTC.

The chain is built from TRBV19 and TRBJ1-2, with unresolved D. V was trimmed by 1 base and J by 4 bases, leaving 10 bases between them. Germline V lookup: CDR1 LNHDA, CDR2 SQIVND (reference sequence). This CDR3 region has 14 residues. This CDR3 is CASSIVSSAYGYTF. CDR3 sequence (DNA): TGTGCCAGTAGTATAGTGTCCAGTGCCTATGGCTACACCTTC.

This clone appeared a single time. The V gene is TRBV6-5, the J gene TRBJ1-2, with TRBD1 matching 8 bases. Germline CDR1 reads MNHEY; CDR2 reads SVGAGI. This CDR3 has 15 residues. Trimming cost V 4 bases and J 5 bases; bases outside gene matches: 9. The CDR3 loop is CASSSTGAQNYGYTF. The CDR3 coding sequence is TGTGCCAGCAGTTCGACAGGGGCTCAAAATTATGGCTACACCTTC.